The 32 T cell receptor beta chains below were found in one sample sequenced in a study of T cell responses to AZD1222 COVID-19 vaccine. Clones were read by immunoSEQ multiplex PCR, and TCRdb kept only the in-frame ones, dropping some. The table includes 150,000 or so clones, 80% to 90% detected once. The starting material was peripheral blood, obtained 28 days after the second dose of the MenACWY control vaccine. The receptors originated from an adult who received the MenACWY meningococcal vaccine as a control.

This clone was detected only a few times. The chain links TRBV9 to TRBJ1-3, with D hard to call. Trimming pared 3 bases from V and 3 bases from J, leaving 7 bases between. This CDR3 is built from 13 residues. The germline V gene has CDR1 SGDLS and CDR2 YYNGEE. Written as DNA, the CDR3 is TGTGCCAGCAGCGGGACGGGTGGAAACACCATATATTTT. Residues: CASSGTGGNTIYF. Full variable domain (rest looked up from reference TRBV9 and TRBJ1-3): DSGVTQTPKHLITATGQRVTLRCSPRSGDLSVYWYQQSLDQGLQFLIQYYNGEERAKGNILERFSAQQFPDLHSELNLSSLELGDSALYFCASSGTGGNTIYFGEGSWLTVV.

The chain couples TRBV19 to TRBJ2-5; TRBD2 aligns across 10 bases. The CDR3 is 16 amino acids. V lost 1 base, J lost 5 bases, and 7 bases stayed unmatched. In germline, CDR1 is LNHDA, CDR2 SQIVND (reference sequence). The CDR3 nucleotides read TGTGCCAGTAGTATAGGGCTAGCGGGAGATTCGGAGACCCAGTACTTC. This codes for CASSIGLAGDSETQYF.

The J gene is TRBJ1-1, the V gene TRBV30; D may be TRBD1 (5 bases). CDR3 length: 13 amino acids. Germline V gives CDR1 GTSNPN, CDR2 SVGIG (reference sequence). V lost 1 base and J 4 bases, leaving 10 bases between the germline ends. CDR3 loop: CAWSEWGSTEAFF. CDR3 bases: TGTGCCTGGAGTGAGTGGGGGTCCACTGAAGCTTTCTTT.

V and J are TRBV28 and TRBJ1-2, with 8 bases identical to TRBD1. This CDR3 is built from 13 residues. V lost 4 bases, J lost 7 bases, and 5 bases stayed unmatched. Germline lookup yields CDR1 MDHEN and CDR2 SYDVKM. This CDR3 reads CASSWTGNLGYTF. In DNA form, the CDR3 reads TGTGCCAGCAGTTGGACAGGGAATCTTGGCTACACCTTC.

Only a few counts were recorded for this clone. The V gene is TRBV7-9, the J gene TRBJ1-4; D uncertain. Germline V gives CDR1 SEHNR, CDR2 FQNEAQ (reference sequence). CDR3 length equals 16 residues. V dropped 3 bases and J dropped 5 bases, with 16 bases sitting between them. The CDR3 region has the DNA TGTGCCAGCAGCTTTGCCAGTCGAGGATGGAATGAAAAACTGTTTTTT. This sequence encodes CASSFASRGWNEKLFF.

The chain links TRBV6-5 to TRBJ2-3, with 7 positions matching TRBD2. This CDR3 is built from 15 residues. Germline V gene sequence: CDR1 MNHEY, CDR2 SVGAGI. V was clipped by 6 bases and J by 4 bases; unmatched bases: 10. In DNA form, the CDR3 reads TGTGCCAGCAGACCTAGCGGAAGTGGCGCAGATACGCAGTATTTT. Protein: CASRPSGSGADTQYF.

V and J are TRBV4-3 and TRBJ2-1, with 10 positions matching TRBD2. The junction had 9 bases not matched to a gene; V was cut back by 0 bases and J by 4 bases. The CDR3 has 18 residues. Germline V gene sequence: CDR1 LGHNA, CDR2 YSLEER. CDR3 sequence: CASSQDRSGRDNYNEQFF. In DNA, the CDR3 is TGCGCCAGCAGCCAAGATAGAAGCGGGAGGGATAATTACAATGAGCAGTTCTTC.

The CDR3, as DNA: TGCGCCAGCACCACAGGGGACAGCTCCTACGAGCAGTACTTC. Translating it yields CASTTGDSSYEQYF. This sequence joins TRBV4-1 and TRBJ2-7; TRBD1 agrees at 7 bases. Unmatched junction bases numbered 6, after V lost 7 bases and J lost 0 bases. Per germline, CDR1 MGHRA and CDR2 YSYEKL. This CDR3 is 14 amino acids long.

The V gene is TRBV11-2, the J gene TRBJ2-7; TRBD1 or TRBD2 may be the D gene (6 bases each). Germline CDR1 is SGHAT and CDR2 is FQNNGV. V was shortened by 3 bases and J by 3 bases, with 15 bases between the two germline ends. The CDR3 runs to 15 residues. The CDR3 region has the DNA TGTGCCAGCAGCTTGGAGGGGGGACCGATCTACGAGCAGTACTTC. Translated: CASSLEGGPIYEQYF.

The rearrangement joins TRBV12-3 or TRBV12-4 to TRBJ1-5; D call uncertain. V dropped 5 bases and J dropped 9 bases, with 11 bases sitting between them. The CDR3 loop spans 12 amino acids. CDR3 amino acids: CASSPNRTPQHF. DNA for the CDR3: TGTGCCAGCAGTCCTAATCGGACGCCCCAGCATTTT.

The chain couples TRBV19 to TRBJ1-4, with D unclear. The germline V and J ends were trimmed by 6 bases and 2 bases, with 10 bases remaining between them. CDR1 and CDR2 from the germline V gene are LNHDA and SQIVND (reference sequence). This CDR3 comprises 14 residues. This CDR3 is CASRGYGTNEKLFF. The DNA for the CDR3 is TGTGCCAGTAGAGGGTATGGGACTAATGAAAAACTGTTTTTT.

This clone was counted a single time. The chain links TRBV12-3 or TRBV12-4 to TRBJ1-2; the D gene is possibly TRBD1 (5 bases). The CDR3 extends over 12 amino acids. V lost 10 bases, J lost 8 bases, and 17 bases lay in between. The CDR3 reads CATRYDGGGYTF. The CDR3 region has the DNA TGTGCCACCAGGTACGACGGGGGAGGCTACACCTTC.

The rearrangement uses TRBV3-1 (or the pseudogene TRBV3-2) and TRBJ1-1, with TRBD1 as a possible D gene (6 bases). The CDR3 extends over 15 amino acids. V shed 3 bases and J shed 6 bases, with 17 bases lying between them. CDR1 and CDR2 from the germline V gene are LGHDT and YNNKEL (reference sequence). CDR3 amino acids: CASSQGGGFGAEAFF. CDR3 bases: TGTGCCAGCAGCCAGGGGGGCGGGTTCGGAGCTGAAGCTTTCTTT.

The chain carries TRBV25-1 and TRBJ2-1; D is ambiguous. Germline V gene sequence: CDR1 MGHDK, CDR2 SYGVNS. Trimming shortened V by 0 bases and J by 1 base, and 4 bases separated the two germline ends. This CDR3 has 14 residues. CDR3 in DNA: TGTGCCAGCAGTGAATATGTGTCCTACAATGAGCAGTTCTTC. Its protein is CASSEYVSYNEQFF.

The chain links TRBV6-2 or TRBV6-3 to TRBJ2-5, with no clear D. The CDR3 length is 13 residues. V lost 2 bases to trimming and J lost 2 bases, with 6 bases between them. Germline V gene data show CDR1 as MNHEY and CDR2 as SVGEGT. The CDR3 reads CASSYPGQETQYF. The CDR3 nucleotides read TGTGCCAGCAGTTACCCAGGTCAAGAGACCCAGTACTTC.

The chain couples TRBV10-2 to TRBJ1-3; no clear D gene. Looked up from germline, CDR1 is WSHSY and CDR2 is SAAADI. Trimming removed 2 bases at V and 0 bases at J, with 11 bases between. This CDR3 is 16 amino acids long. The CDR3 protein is CASSEDTSSSGNTIYF. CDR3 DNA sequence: TGCGCCAGCAGTGAGGACACCTCCTCCTCTGGAAACACCATATATTTT.

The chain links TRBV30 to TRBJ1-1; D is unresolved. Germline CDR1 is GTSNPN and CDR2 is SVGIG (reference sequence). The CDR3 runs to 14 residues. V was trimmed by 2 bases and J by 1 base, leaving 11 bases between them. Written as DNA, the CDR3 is TGTGCCTGGAGTCCAAGGGCTGGGAACACTGAAGCTTTCTTT. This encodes CAWSPRAGNTEAFF.

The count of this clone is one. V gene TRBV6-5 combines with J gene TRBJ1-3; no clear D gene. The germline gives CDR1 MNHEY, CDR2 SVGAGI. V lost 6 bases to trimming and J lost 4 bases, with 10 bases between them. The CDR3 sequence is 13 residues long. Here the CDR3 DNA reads TGTGCCAGCAGCGGCTTCGGGGGAAACACCATATATTTT. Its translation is CASSGFGGNTIYF.

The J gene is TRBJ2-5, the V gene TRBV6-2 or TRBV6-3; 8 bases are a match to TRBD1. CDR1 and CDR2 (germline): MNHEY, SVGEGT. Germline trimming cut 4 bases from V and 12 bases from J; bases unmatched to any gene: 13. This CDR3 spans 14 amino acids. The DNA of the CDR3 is TGTGCCAGCAGTTGGCAGGGGGCAAAAGTGGACGAGTACTTC. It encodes CASSWQGAKVDEYF.

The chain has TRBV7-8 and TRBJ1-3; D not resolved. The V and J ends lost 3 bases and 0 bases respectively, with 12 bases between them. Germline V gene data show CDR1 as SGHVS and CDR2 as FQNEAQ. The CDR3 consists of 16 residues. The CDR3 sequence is CASSFSRWGSGNTIYF. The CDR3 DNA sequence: TGTGCCAGCAGCTTCAGCAGATGGGGCTCTGGAAACACCATATATTTT.

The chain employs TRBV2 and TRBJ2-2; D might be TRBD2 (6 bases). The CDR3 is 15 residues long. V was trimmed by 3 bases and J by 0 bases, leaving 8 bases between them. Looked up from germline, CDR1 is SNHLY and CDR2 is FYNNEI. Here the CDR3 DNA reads TGTGCCAGCAGTGAGTGGACTACGAACACCGGGGAGCTGTTTTTT. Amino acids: CASSEWTTNTGELFF.

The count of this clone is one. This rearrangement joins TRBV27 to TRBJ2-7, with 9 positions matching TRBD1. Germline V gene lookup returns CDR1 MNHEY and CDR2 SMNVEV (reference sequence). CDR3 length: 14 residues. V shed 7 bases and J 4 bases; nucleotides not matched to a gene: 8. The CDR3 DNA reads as TGTGCCAGCAAACCGGGACAGGGCTTTTACGAGCAGTACTTC. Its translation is CASKPGQGFYEQYF.

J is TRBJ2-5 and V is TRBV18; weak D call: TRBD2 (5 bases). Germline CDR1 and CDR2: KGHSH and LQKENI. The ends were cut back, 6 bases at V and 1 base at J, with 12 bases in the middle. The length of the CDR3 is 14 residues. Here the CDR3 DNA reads TGTGCCAGCTCTGAACTGGACTCCCAAGAGACCCAGTACTTC. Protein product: CASSELDSQETQYF.

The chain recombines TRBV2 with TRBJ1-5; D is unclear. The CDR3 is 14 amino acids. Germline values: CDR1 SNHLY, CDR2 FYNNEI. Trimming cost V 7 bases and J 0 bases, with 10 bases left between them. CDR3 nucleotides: TGTGCCAGCACGCAGTCTTATAGCAATCAGCCCCAGCATTTT. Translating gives CASTQSYSNQPQHF.

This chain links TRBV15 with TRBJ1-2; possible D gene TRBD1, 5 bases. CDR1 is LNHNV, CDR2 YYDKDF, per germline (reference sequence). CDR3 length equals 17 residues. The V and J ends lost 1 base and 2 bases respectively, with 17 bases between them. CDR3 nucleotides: TGTGCCACCAGCAGAGTTCCATGGGGCGCCGCCAACTATGGCTACACCTTC. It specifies CATSRVPWGAANYGYTF. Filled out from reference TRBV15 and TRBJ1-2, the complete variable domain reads DAMVIQNPRYQVTQFGKPVTLSCSQTLNHNVMYWYQQKSSQAPKLLFHYYDKDFNNEADTPDNFQSRRPNTSFCFLDIRSPGLGDTAMYLCATSRVPWGAANYGYTFGSGTRLTVV.

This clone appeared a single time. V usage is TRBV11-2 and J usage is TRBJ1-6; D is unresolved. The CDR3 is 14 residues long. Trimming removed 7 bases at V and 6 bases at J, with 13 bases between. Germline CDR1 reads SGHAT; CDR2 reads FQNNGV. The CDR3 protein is CASTPGQFNSPLHF. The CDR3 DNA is TGTGCCAGCACCCCCGGCCAGTTTAATTCACCCCTCCACTTT. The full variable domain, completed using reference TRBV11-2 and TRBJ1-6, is EAGVAQSPRYKIIEKRQSVAFWCNPISGHATLYWYQQILGQGPKLLIQFQNNGVVDDSQLPKDRFSAERLKGVDSTLKIQPAKLEDSAVYLCASTPGQFNSPLHFGNGTRLTVT.

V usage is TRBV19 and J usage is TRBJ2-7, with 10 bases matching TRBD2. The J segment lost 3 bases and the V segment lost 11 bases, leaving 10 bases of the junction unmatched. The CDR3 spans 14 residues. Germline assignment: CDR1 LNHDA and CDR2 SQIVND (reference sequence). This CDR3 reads CARPRLAGDYEQYF. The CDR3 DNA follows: TGTGCCCGCCCCCGGCTAGCGGGAGACTACGAGCAGTACTTC.

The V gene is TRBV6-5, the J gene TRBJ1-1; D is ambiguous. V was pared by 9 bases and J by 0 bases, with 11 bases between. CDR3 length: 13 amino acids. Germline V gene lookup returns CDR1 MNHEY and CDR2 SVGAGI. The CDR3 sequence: CASKNTLNTEAFF. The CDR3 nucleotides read TGTGCCAGTAAGAACACCCTGAACACTGAAGCTTTCTTT.

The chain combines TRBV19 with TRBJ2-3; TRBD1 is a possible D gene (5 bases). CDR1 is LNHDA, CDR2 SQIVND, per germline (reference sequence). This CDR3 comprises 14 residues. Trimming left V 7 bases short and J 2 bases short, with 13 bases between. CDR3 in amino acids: CASTETVYTDTQYF. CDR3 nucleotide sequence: TGTGCCAGTACCGAGACAGTATACACAGATACGCAGTATTTT.

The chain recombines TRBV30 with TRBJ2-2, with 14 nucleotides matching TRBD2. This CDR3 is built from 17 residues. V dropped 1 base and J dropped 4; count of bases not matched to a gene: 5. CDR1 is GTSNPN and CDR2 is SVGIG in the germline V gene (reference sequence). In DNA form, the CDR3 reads TGTGCCTGGAGTGGGGGGACTAGCGGGAGAATCACCGGGGAGCTGTTTTTT. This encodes CAWSGGTSGRITGELFF.

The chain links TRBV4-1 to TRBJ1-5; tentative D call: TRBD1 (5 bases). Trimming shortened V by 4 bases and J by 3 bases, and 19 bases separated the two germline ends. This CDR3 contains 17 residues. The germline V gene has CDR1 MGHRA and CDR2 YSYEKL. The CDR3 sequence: CASSLLPGTGFNQPQHF. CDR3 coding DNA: TGCGCCAGCAGCCTGTTACCCGGGACGGGTTTCAATCAGCCCCAGCATTTT.

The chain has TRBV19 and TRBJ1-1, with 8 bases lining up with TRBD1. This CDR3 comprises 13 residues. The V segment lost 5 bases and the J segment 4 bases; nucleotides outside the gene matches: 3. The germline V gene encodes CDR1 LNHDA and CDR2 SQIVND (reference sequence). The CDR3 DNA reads TGTGCCAGTAGTTCCCAGGGGGCCACTGAAGCTTTCTTT. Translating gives CASSSQGATEAFF.